A selection of T cell receptor beta chains follows, all from one sample in a study of blood T cell repertoires in COVID-19. Data came from immunoSEQ multiplex PCR; TCRdb stores just in-frame clones and leaves some out. The sample comprises some 260,000 clones, about nine tenths of which are singletons, and around 6.5% rests with the top ten. Sample: peripheral blood. Source of these receptors: a woman aged 25 to 39 with COVID-19, enrolled during active disease. The CDR3 runs from the conserved cysteine through the conserved F or W. A D gene is named only where the DNA matches it firmly. A clone size is listed for some rows: how often the clone was seen (once, few, many), or a class if it is expanded.

>TRBD1|once|TRBJ2-5|TRBV7-2
TGTGCCAGCAGCTTAGCTTCAGGGGGCTCGGAGACCCAGTACTTC
CASSLASGGSETQYF
>-|-|TRBJ2-4|TRBV19
TGTGCCAGTAGTTCTAATACTGAAAACATTCAGTACTTC
CASSSNTENIQYF
>-|-|TRBJ2-7|TRBV27
TGTGCCAGCAGCATCCATTGGAGGTACGAGCAGTACTTC
CASSIHWRYEQYF
>-|-|TRBJ2-1|TRBV4-2
TGTGCCAGCAGCCCCAACCACCAGTCCGAGCAGTTCTTC
CASSPNHQSEQFF
>TRBD2|-|TRBJ2-1|TRBV3-1/TRBV3-2
TGTGCCAGCAGCCAGGCTAGCGGGAGAGGGCCCTACAATGAGCAGTTCTTC
CASSQASGRGPYNEQFF
>TRBD2|-|TRBJ2-1|TRBV14
TGTGCCAGCAGCCGGCTAACTAGCGGGAATGGTCGCTGGCAGTTCTTC
CASSRLTSGNGRWQFF
>TRBD2|-|TRBJ2-2|TRBV5-1
TGCGCCAGCAGCCTTGGTCTAGCGGCGAACACCGGGGAGCTGTTTTTT
CASSLGLAANTGELFF
>TRBD1|-|TRBJ1-2|TRBV11-2
TGTGCCAGCAGCGCCAGACAGGGGGCGAAAGGCTACACCTTC
CASSARQGAKGYTF
>-|once|TRBJ1-3|TRBV11-2
TGTGCCAGCAGCCCCCCAGGAAACACCATATATTTT
CASSPPGNTIYF
>TRBD1|-|TRBJ1-1|TRBV7-2
TGTGCCAGCAGCTTATTCTCAGGGGGCACTGAAGCTTTCTTT
CASSLFSGGTEAFF
>-|-|TRBJ1-5|TRBV4-3
TGCGCCAGCAGCCAAGAAACAGGGTATGGGCAGCCCCAGCATTTT
CASSQETGYGQPQHF
>TRBD2|-|TRBJ2-2|TRBV7-9
TGTGCCAGCAGCGTTCTAGCGGGAGGGTTTAACACCGGGGAGCTGTTTTTT
CASSVLAGGFNTGELFF
>-|-|TRBJ2-7|TRBV5-5
TGTGCCAGCAGCTTTTCGGTGGTAAAGAATCCCTACGAGCAGTACTTC
CASSFSVVKNPYEQYF
>-|-|TRBJ1-6|TRBV7-6
TGTGCCAGCAGCTTATCGGGCGAGGGTTCACCCCTCCACTTT
CASSLSGEGSPLHF
>TRBD1|-|TRBJ1-2|TRBV9
TGTGCCAGCAGCACCCCGGACAGGGGGCCTCTTTATGGCTACACCTTC
CASSTPDRGPLYGYTF
>TRBD1|-|TRBJ2-5|TRBV5-6
TGTGCCAGCCTGACAGGGGGACAAGAGACCCAGTACTTC
CASLTGGQETQYF
>TRBD2|-|TRBJ2-1|TRBV27
TGTGCCAGCAGGGGGGGGTCCTACAATGAGCAGTTCTTC
CASRGGSYNEQFF
>TRBD2|-|TRBJ2-1|TRBV13
TGTGCCAGCCGACTTCTAGCGGGATCCTACAATGAGCAGTTCTTC
CASRLLAGSYNEQFF
>TRBD1|-|TRBJ1-4|TRBV2
TGTGCCAGCAGTCAAATCCAGGGGGTTGGTGAAAAACTGTTTTTT
CASSQIQGVGEKLFF
>-|-|TRBJ1-1|TRBV5-4
TGTGCCAGCAGCTTTGGGCACACTGAAGCTTTCTTT
CASSFGHTEAFF
>-|-|TRBJ1-3|TRBV9
TGTGCCAGCAGCGGCGGCACAGGGAGCTCTGGAAACACCATATATTTT
CASSGGTGSSGNTIYF
>-|-|TRBJ2-3|TRBV19
TGTGCCAGTAGTATCCGGGAGACGCAGTATTTT
CASSIRETQYF
>-|-|TRBJ2-3|TRBV19
TGTGCCAGTAGTATAATAGGAGCAGATACGCAGTATTTT
CASSIIGADTQYF
>-|-|TRBJ1-5|TRBV6-2/TRBV6-3
TGTGCCAGCAGTTACTTCAGGAACAATCAGCCCCAGCATTTT
CASSYFRNNQPQHF
>TRBD1|few|TRBJ1-1|TRBV27
TGTGCCAGCAGTTCCTCCGGACAGGTTTACATGAACACTGAAGCTTTCTTT
CASSSSGQVYMNTEAFF
>-|-|TRBJ2-3|TRBV3-1/TRBV3-2
TGTGCCAGCAGCCTTGTGACTAATACATCGACCTACACAGATACGCAGTATTTT
CASSLVTNTSTYTDTQYF
>-|few|TRBJ1-3|TRBV11-2
TGTGCCAGCAGCCCAAGGCAGGGGCCCTATGACTCTGGAAACACCATATATTTT
CASSPRQGPYDSGNTIYF
>-|-|TRBJ1-1|TRBV6-2/TRBV6-3
TGTGCCAGCAGTGGGCTATCCGGCACTGAAGCTTTCTTT
CASSGLSGTEAFF
>TRBD1|-|TRBJ2-3|TRBV27
TGTGCCAGCAGTTCCCACAGGGGTAGCACAGATACGCAGTATTTT
CASSSHRGSTDTQYF
>TRBD1|-|TRBJ1-2|TRBV11-2
TGTGCCAGCAGCCCTCCGGGACAGGAGAGCTATGGCTACACCTTC
CASSPPGQESYGYTF
>TRBD1|-|TRBJ1-2|TRBV19
TGTGCCAGTAACCTTCTGTCCGGGACAGGGAACTATGGCTACACCTTC
CASNLLSGTGNYGYTF
>TRBD1|-|TRBJ1-6|TRBV27
TGTGCCAGCAGGGCGGACAGGGGTTCCTATAATTCACCCCTCCACTTT
CASRADRGSYNSPLHF
>TRBD1|-|TRBJ1-2|TRBV2
TGTGCCAGCAGGACAGGGGGCTATGGCTACACCTTC
CASRTGGYGYTF
>-|few|TRBJ1-2|TRBV3-1/TRBV3-2
TGTGCCAGCAGCCAAGTTGGGGGGGCTGGAGGCTACACCTTC
CASSQVGGAGGYTF
>-|-|TRBJ2-5|TRBV9
TGTGCCAGCAGCGTAGTTCTTACAGGATCTCAAGAGACCCAGTACTTC
CASSVVLTGSQETQYF
>-|once|TRBJ2-5|TRBV3-1/TRBV3-2
TGTGCCAGCAGCCAAGAAACTAGGGGGGGTGAGACCCAGTACTTC
CASSQETRGGETQYF
>-|-|TRBJ1-4|TRBV4-3
TGCGCCAGCAGCCAAGGGACTCTTAATGAAAAACTGTTTTTT
CASSQGTLNEKLFF
>-|-|TRBJ1-2|TRBV18
TGTGCCAGCTCCCGGTCTTCGTTGAGAGTGCCCGCTAACTATGGCTACACCTTC
CASSRSSLRVPANYGYTF
>-|-|TRBJ2-3|TRBV10-3
TGTGCCATCAGTGAAGGGGCGGGGCAGGATACGCAGTATTTT
CAISEGAGQDTQYF
>-|-|TRBJ1-1|TRBV7-2
TGTGCCAGCAGCTTAGTAGGTCGGGGGAGAAACACTGAAGCTTTCTTT
CASSLVGRGRNTEAFF
>-|-|TRBJ2-7|TRBV4-1
TGCGCCAGCAGCCTAGGGGGAAGACGGGCCTACGAGCAGTACTTC
CASSLGGRRAYEQYF
>TRBD2|-|TRBJ2-5|TRBV5-1
TGCGCCAGCAGCTGGCCCCGTCCCTTAGCGGGGGGCCAAGAGACCCAGTACTTC
CASSWPRPLAGGQETQYF
>TRBD1|few|TRBJ1-1|TRBV2
TGTGCCAGCAGTGGGGACAGGCCCATGAACACTGAAGCTTTCTTT
CASSGDRPMNTEAFF
>-|-|TRBJ1-3|TRBV7-6
TGTGCCAGCAGCAACCCTCGGGGAGGTCGTGGAAACACCATATATTTT
CASSNPRGGRGNTIYF
>TRBD1|-|TRBJ1-2|TRBV7-9
TGTGCCAGCAGCCCGACAGGGGATGGCTACACCTTC
CASSPTGDGYTF
>-|-|TRBJ2-1|TRBV6-2/TRBV6-3
TGTGCCAGCAGTTACTCTCTTCGCTACTACAATGAGCAGTTCTTC
CASSYSLRYYNEQFF
>-|few|TRBJ1-3|TRBV4-3
TGCGCCAGCAGCCAAGGTGGCGGGCCCAACTCTGGAAACACCATATATTTT
CASSQGGGPNSGNTIYF
>-|-|TRBJ1-4|TRBV2
TGTGCCAGCAGTGATGGCGCCCGGGGTATAGGTGAAAAACTGTTTTTT
CASSDGARGIGEKLFF
>-|few|TRBJ1-6|TRBV5-1
TGCGCCAGCAGCTTGGCCGGGGATGTCTCACCCCTCCACTTT
CASSLAGDVSPLHF
>-|-|TRBJ2-7|TRBV7-2
TGTGCCAGCAGCTTAGAAATGGCAGGGAGGAACGAGCAGTACTTC
CASSLEMAGRNEQYF
>-|-|TRBJ1-6|TRBV30
TGTGCCTGGAGTGCCAACAGTGGCAGAAACAATTCACCCCTCCACTTT
CAWSANSGRNNSPLHF
>-|-|TRBJ1-5|TRBV5-1
TGCGCCAGCACCTTTTTACCGGGGAGCAATCAGCCCCAGCATTTT
CASTFLPGSNQPQHF
>-|-|TRBJ2-3|TRBV18
TGTGCCAGCTCACCATTACAGGAACAGGGGGGGAGAGATACGCAGTATTTT
CASSPLQEQGGRDTQYF
>-|once|TRBJ1-4|TRBV28
TGTGCCAGCAGTCTACGGACAGAAGGGAGTGAAAAACTGTTTTTT
CASSLRTEGSEKLFF
>-|-|TRBJ1-1|TRBV11-3
TGTGCCAGCAGCTGGGCCAGGGTCGCTGAAGCTTTCTTT
CASSWARVAEAFF
>TRBD1|-|TRBJ1-1|TRBV6-2/TRBV6-3
TGTGCCAGCAGTGCCGACAGGGATTTTATGAACACTGAAGCTTTCTTT
CASSADRDFMNTEAFF
>TRBD2|once|TRBJ2-7|TRBV27
TGTGCCAGCAGCCTAGCGGGGAACGCTGTCGAGCAGTACTTC
CASSLAGNAVEQYF